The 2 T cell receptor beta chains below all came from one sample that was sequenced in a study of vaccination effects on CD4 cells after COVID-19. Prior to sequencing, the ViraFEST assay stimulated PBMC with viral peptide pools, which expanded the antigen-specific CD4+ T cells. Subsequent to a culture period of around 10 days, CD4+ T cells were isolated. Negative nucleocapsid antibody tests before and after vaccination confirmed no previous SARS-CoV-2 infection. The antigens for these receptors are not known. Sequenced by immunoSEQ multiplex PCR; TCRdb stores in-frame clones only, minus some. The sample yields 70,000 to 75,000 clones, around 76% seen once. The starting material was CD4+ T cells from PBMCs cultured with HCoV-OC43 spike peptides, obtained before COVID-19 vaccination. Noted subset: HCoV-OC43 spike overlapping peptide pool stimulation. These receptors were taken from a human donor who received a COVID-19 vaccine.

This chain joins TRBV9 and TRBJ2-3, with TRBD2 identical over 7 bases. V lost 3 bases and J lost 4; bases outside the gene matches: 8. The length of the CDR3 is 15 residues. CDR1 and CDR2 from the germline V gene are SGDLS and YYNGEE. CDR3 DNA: TGTGCCAGCAGCGCCCGTTGGGGGGGTGCAGATACGCAGTATTTT. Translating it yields CASSARWGGADTQYF.

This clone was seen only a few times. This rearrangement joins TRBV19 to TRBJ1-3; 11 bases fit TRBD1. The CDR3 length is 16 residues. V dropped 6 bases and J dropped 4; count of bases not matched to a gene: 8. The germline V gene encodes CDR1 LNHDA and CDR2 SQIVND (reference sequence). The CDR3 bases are TGTGCCAGTAGCATGGACAGGGGGCAGCTCGGAAACACCATATATTTT. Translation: CASSMDRGQLGNTIYF.